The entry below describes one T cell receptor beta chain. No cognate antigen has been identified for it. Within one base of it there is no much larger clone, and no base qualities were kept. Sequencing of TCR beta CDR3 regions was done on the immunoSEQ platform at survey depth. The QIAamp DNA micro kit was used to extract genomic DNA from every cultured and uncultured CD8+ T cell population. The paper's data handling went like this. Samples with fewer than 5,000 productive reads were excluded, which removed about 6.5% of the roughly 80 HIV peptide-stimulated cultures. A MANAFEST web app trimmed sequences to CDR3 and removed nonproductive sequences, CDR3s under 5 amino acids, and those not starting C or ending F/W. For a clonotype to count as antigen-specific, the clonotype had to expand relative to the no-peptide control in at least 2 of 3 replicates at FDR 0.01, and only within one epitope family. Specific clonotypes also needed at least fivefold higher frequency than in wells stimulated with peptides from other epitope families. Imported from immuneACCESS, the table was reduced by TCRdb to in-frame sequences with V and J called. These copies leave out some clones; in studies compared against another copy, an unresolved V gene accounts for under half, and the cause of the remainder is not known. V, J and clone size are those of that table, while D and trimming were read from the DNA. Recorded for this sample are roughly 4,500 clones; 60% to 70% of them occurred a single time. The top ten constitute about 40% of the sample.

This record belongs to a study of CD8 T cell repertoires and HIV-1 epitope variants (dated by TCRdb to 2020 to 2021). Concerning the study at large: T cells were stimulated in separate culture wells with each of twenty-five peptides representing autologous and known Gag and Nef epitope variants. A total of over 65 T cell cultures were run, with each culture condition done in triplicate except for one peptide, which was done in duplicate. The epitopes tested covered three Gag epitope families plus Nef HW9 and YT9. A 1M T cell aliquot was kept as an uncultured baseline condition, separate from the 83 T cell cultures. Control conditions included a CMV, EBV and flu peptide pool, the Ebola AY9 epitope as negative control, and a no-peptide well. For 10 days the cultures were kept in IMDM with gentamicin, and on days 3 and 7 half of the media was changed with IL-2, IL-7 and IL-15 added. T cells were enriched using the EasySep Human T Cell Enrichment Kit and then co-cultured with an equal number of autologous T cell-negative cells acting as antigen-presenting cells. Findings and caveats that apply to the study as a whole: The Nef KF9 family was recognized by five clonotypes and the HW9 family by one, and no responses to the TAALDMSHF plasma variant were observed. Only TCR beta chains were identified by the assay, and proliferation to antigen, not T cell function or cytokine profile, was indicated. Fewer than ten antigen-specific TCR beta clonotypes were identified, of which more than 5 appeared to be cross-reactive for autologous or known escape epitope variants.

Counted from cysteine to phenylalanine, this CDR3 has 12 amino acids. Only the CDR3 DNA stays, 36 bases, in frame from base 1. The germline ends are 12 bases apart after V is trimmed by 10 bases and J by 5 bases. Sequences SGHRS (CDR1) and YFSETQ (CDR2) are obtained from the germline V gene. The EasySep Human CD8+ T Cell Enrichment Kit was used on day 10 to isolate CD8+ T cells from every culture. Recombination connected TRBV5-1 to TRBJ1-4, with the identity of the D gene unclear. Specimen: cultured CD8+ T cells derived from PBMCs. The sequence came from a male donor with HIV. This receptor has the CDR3 CAALKKNEKLFF. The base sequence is TGCGCCGCCCTGAAAAAAAATGAAAAACTGTTTTTT. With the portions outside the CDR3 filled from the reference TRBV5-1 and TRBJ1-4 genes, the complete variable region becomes KAGVTQTPRYLIKTRGQQVTLSCSPISGHRSVSWYQQTPGQGLQFLFEYFSETQRNKGNFPGRFSGRQFSNSRSEMNVSTLELGDSALYLCAALKKNEKLFFGSGTQLSVL.